The 28 T cell receptor beta chains reported below all come from one sample, sequenced in a study of cytomegalovirus exposure and HLA in healthy donors (dated by TCRdb to 2015 to 2018). Library preparation used the immunoSEQ multiplex PCR assay. For the multiplex PCR, a mixture combining 60 forward primers for TCR Vbeta segments and 13 reverse primers for TCR Jbeta segments was used. TCRdb retrieved this table from immuneACCESS and kept in-frame rearrangements only. Not all clones are present; in checked studies, unresolved V genes account for under half, and no reason is known for the remainder. Recorded for this sample are 180,000 or so clones; around 83% of them occurred a single time. The ten largest clonotypes hold under 7.5% of the sample. Source material: PBMCs. These receptors originate from a woman aged 50 to 60 in good health and CMV-seropositive.

The chain carries TRBV5-1 and TRBJ2-7, with D possibly matching TRBD1 (6 bases). The ends were cut back, 3 bases at V and 4 bases at J, with 8 bases in the middle. The CDR3 loop spans 12 amino acids. Looked up from germline, CDR1 is SGHRS and CDR2 is YFSETQ. The CDR3 sequence is CASSSTGYEQYF. CDR3 sequence (DNA): TGCGCCAGCAGCTCAACAGGGTACGAGCAGTACTTC.

The CDR3 nucleotides read TGTGCCAGCAGCCGAGGACTAGCCCAAGAGACCCAGTACTTC. Translating gives CASSRGLAQETQYF. The chain couples TRBV11-2 to TRBJ2-5; 8 bases match TRBD2. The CDR3 spans 14 residues. V lost 5 bases, J lost 1 base, and 3 bases stayed unmatched. CDR1 and CDR2 from the germline V gene are SGHAT and FQNNGV.

The gene calls are TRBV7-9 and TRBJ2-5, with a weak D call TRBD2 (6 bases). The CDR3 runs 14 residues. The germline CDR1 and CDR2 sequences are SEHNR and FQNEAQ (reference sequence). Trimming shortened V by 5 bases and J by 4 bases, and 14 bases separated the two germline ends. This CDR3 reads CASSDEMGGETQYF. The CDR3 DNA reads TGTGCCAGCAGCGATGAAATGGGGGGAGAGACCCAGTACTTC.

For the CDR3, the DNA is TGTGCCAGCAGCCAAGACCCTTCGGACAGGGGAACTGAAGCTTTCTTT. It yields the protein CASSQDPSDRGTEAFF. This chain uses TRBV4-2 with TRBJ1-1, with 9 bases identical to TRBD1. Germline CDR1 LGHNA, CDR2 YNFKEQ. With V trimmed by 0 bases and J by 5 bases, 7 bases remained unmatched. The CDR3 runs 16 residues.

The gene calls are TRBV2 and TRBJ2-7; no firm D call. V was clipped by 7 bases and J by 3 bases, with 7 bases between them. Germline V gene data show CDR1 as SNHLY and CDR2 as FYNNEI. The CDR3 consists of 11 residues. The CDR3: CASIQNYEQYF. The CDR3 DNA is TGTGCCAGCATACAGAACTACGAGCAGTACTTC.

This chain joins TRBV5-8 and TRBJ2-1; weak D call: TRBD1 (6 bases). CDR1 is SGHTS and CDR2 is YDEGEE in the germline V gene. Trimming cost V 0 bases and J 0 bases, with 7 bases left between them. This CDR3 spans 15 amino acids. This chain's CDR3 is CASSLETGSYNEQFF. The CDR3 DNA reads as TGTGCCAGCAGCTTGGAGACAGGCTCCTACAATGAGCAGTTCTTC.

The table lists this clone with a count of one. The rearrangement uses TRBV14 and TRBJ1-2, with D tentatively TRBD1 (5 bases). Germline assignment: CDR1 SGHDN and CDR2 FVKESK. V was shortened by 3 bases and J by 2 bases, with 13 bases between the two germline ends. This CDR3 region has 15 residues. This chain's CDR3 is CASSQTVQLNYGYTF. CDR3 in DNA: TGTGCCAGCAGCCAGACAGTTCAACTGAACTATGGCTACACCTTC.

The chain combines TRBV28 with TRBJ1-2, with TRBD1 identical over 7 bases. This CDR3 contains 16 residues. Germline V CDR1 and CDR2: MDHEN, SYDVKM. V shed 6 bases, J shed 8 bases, and the junction held 18 bases outside the gene matches. The CDR3 region has the DNA TGTGCCAGCAGCCTCTCCCAGCAGGGGGTGAGAGGCGGCTACACCTTC. Amino acids: CASSLSQQGVRGGYTF.

This chain joins TRBV28 and TRBJ2-1, with 8 bases matching TRBD2. In germline, CDR1 is MDHEN, CDR2 SYDVKM. Trimming took 2 bases from V and 6 from J; bases not matched to a gene: 6. CDR3 length: 15 residues. The CDR3 loop reads CASSLRGLAGNEQFF. The CDR3 DNA follows: TGTGCCAGCAGTTTACGCGGCCTAGCGGGCAATGAGCAGTTCTTC.

This clone was detected only once. This specimen includes other DNA sequences encoding the same CDR3. The chain couples TRBV6-5 to TRBJ2-1; D is uncertain. The germline CDR1 and CDR2 sequences are MNHEY and SVGAGI. The V gene lost 2 bases and the J gene lost 5 bases, with 7 bases spanning the gap. CDR3 length: 13 amino acids. CDR3 sequence reads: CASSYGRDNEQFF. CDR3 sequence (DNA): TGTGCCAGCAGTTACGGCCGGGACAATGAGCAGTTCTTC.

This chain links TRBV28 with TRBJ2-5, with D perhaps TRBD1 (6 bases). The CDR3 loop spans 13 amino acids. From germline, CDR1 is MDHEN and CDR2 SYDVKM. Trimming took 3 bases from V and 4 from J, leaving 9 bases between them. For the CDR3, the DNA is TGTGCCAGCAGTTTTCAGGGGACAGAGACCCAGTACTTC. Protein sequence: CASSFQGTETQYF.

The chain recombines TRBV19 with TRBJ2-3, with 8 bases lining up with TRBD2. CDR3 size: 14 residues. CDR1 is LNHDA, CDR2 SQIVND, per germline (reference sequence). V trimming: 10 bases; J trimming: 2 bases; junction bases outside the gene matches: 8. The CDR3 DNA follows: TGTGCCACCGGGAAACTAGCGGACACAGATACGCAGTATTTT. Translating gives CATGKLADTDTQYF.

The chain couples TRBV28 to TRBJ1-5, with 7 bases identical to TRBD1. This CDR3 spans 15 amino acids. Germline CDR1 MDHEN, CDR2 SYDVKM. The V and J ends lost 1 base and 4 bases, in that order; junction bases with no gene match: 4. CDR3 sequence reads: CASSLSGQKNQPQHF. The CDR3 DNA is TGTGCCAGCAGTTTATCGGGACAGAAAAATCAGCCCCAGCATTTT.

This clone was recorded only once. The V gene is TRBV19, the J gene TRBJ2-1, with 9 bases that match TRBD2. The germline V gene has CDR1 LNHDA and CDR2 SQIVND (reference sequence). Trimming removed 8 bases from V and 6 bases from J; junction bases left unmatched: 8. The CDR3 is 14 residues long. For the CDR3, the DNA is TGTGCCAGTGGCAAGCGGGAGGTTGGCAATGAGCAGTTCTTC. Amino acids: CASGKREVGNEQFF. Using reference TRBV19 and TRBJ2-1 for the parts outside the CDR3, the full variable domain is DGGITQSPKYLFRKEGQNVTLSCEQNLNHDAMYWYRQDPGQGLRLIYYSQIVNDFQKGDIAEGYSVSREKKESFPLTVTSAQKNPTAFYLCASGKREVGNEQFFGPGTRLTVL.

V gene TRBV2 combines with J gene TRBJ1-1; D call uncertain. V was clipped by 2 bases and J by 1 base, with 5 bases between them. The CDR3 is 13 amino acids. The germline gives CDR1 SNHLY, CDR2 FYNNEI. DNA of the CDR3: TGTGCCAGCAGTGAACAGGAGAACACTGAAGCTTTCTTT. Translated: CASSEQENTEAFF.

The chain has TRBV11-2 and TRBJ1-1; D may be TRBD1 (6 bases). Trimming took off 5 bases at V and 4 bases at J, with 8 bases between the two ends. The length of the CDR3 is 12 residues. Germline CDR1 and CDR2: SGHAT and FQNNGV. This CDR3 reads CASSPRGTEAFF. The CDR3 nucleotides read TGTGCCAGCAGCCCCAGGGGCACTGAAGCTTTCTTT.

This clone was detected only a few times. The germline gene is not matched at one end of the junction; a read error may be the cause. The V call is TRBV7-9, the J call TRBJ2-3, with a tentative D call TRBD2 (5 bases). CDR1 is SEHNR, CDR2 FQNEAQ, per germline (reference sequence). There are 12 residues in the CDR3. Here the CDR3 reads CSSSLDSYTQYF. The DNA of the CDR3 is TGTTCCAGCAGCTTGGACTCGTATACGCAGTATTTT.

CDR3 protein: CASSRDSRYEQYF. The CDR3 nucleotides read TGCGCCAGCAGTAGGGACAGTCGCTACGAGCAGTACTTC. The chain joins TRBV5-1 to TRBJ2-7, with 7 bases identical to TRBD1. Germline V gives CDR1 SGHRS, CDR2 YFSETQ. CDR3 size: 13 residues. Unmatched junction bases numbered 5, after V lost 5 bases and J lost 3 bases. Full variable domain (rest looked up from reference TRBV5-1 and TRBJ2-7): KAGVTQTPRYLIKTRGQQVTLSCSPISGHRSVSWYQQTPGQGLQFLFEYFSETQRNKGNFPGRFSGRQFSNSRSEMNVSTLELGDSALYLCASSRDSRYEQYFGPGTRLTVT.

This clone was seen more than once but under ten times. CDR3 in DNA: TGTGCCACCAGGAGGGGGCGGGCCTACGAGCAGTACTTC. The encoded protein is CATRRGRAYEQYF. V gene TRBV15 combines with J gene TRBJ2-7, with 7 bases matching TRBD1. In germline, CDR1 is LNHNV, CDR2 YYDKDF (reference sequence). Trimming took 6 bases from V and 2 from J; bases not matched to a gene: 4. The CDR3 totals 13 residues.

J is TRBJ2-3 and V is TRBV10-1; 8 bases map to TRBD2. CDR1 WNHNN and CDR2 SYGVQD come from the germline V gene (reference sequence). J was trimmed by 3 bases and V by 0 bases; bases with no gene match: 11. CDR3 length: 18 residues. For the CDR3, the DNA is TGCGCCAGCAGTGAGTCCGGCTTTAGGCTAGCGGGTACAGATACGCAGTATTTT. Translation: CASSESGFRLAGTDTQYF.

The V call is TRBV28, the J call TRBJ2-2; tentative D call: TRBD2 (6 bases). The CDR3 sequence is 14 residues long. CDR1 and CDR2 (germline): MDHEN, SYDVKM. Deletions cut 6 bases from V and 1 base from J, with 9 bases between. The CDR3 DNA sequence: TGTGCCAGCAGGGGGACTTTGAACACCGGGGAGCTGTTTTTT. Translating gives CASRGTLNTGELFF.

The CDR3 DNA reads TGTGCCAGTAGTCCCCGACAGGGTATCAATGAGCAGTTCTTC. Amino acids: CASSPRQGINEQFF. V usage is TRBV19 and J usage is TRBJ2-1; 7 bases map to TRBD1. After removal of 5 bases from V and 6 bases from J, the junction contained 7 bases not matched to a gene. The CDR3 is 14 amino acids. The germline gives CDR1 LNHDA, CDR2 SQIVND (reference sequence).

The rearrangement joins TRBV28 to TRBJ1-5; D call uncertain. The CDR3 is 14 residues long. Germline V CDR1 and CDR2: MDHEN, SYDVKM. The V and J ends lost 6 bases and 2 bases respectively, with 11 bases between them. CDR3 bases: TGTGCCAGCAGGTCGTGGAGTCGCAATCAGCCCCAGCATTTT. This gives the protein CASRSWSRNQPQHF.

The chain carries TRBV6-1 and TRBJ1-2; no reliable D call. The germline V gene has CDR1 MNHNS and CDR2 SASEGT. Trimming pared 8 bases from V and 1 base from J, leaving 8 bases between. The CDR3 spans 12 residues. The DNA for the CDR3 is TGTGCCAGCCAATTCAGTAACTATGGCTACACCTTC. Translation gives CASQFSNYGYTF.

The V call is TRBV4-3, the J call TRBJ2-3; tentative D call: TRBD2 (6 bases). The germline V gene encodes CDR1 LGHNA and CDR2 YSLEER. The CDR3 totals 15 residues. Trimming took 0 bases from V and 3 from J, leaving 10 bases between them. CDR3 DNA: TGCGCCAGCAGCCAAGAGGGGAGGAGAACAGATACGCAGTATTTT. Its protein product is CASSQEGRRTDTQYF.

The chain employs TRBV6-1 and TRBJ1-3, with unresolved D. CDR1 and CDR2 (germline): MNHNS, SASEGT. V shed 6 bases and J shed 8 bases, with 14 bases lying between them. The CDR3 is made up of 13 amino acids. The CDR3 here is CASRKSGEYTIYF. The CDR3 DNA reads TGTGCCAGCAGGAAGTCAGGCGAATACACCATATATTTT.

In DNA form, the CDR3 reads TGCGCCAGCAGTGTAGCGGCCGGCCATGAGCAGTTCTTC. It yields the protein CASSVAAGHEQFF. V gene TRBV10-1 combines with J gene TRBJ2-1; possible D gene TRBD2, 6 bases. CDR3 length: 13 amino acids. Trimming took off 4 bases at V and 8 bases at J, with 12 bases between the two ends. The germline V gene encodes CDR1 WNHNN and CDR2 SYGVQD (reference sequence).

This chain uses TRBV5-1 with TRBJ2-7, with 11 nucleotides matching TRBD2. Germline CDR1 reads SGHRS; CDR2 reads YFSETQ. With 4 bases clipped from V and 2 bases from J, the junction kept 23 bases outside the gene matches. The CDR3 is made up of 21 amino acids. The CDR3 DNA is TGCGCCAGCAGCCTATGGGAGACCGGACGGATAGCGGGAGGGTACGCCTACGAGCAGTACTTC. Translation: CASSLWETGRIAGGYAYEQYF.